A single sample is the source of the 7 T cell receptor beta chains below, sequenced in a study of CD8+ T cells in alopecia areata. Sequencing templates came from extracted RNA that was reverse transcribed into cDNA. Profiled with immunoSEQ multiplex PCR; TCRdb holds only in-frame clones, not every one. The sample shows 150,000 to 200,000 clones, about 60% of them seen only once. Sequencing was performed on CD4+ T cells sorted from blood. Every receptor here comes from a human donor in good health.

The V gene is TRBV2, the J gene TRBJ2-7; 8 positions match TRBD2. With V trimmed by 10 bases and J by 3 bases, 14 bases remained unmatched. The CDR3 has 15 amino acids. Per the germline V gene, CDR1 is SNHLY and CDR2 is FYNNEI. The CDR3 DNA sequence: TGTGCCATCACCCGGACGGGAGGGATGATCTACGAGCAGTACTTC. Translation: CAITRTGGMIYEQYF.

This chain links TRBV4-1 with TRBJ2-1; no definite D call. Trimming shortened V by 2 bases and J by 7 bases, and 6 bases separated the two germline ends. The CDR3 sequence is 12 residues long. Germline CDR1 is MGHRA and CDR2 is YSYEKL. CDR3 sequence: CASSQILNEQFF. As DNA, the CDR3 is TGCGCCAGCAGCCAAATTCTAAATGAGCAGTTCTTC.

The DNA of the CDR3 is TGCGCCAGCAGCCAAGGGAGGGTTGGGGATCAGCCCCAGCATTTT. Amino acids: CASSQGRVGDQPQHF. V usage is TRBV4-1 and J usage is TRBJ1-5; D not resolved. This CDR3 is 15 amino acids long. V was cut by 1 base and J by 5 bases, with 12 bases left in between. Germline V CDR1 and CDR2: MGHRA, YSYEKL.

This rearrangement joins TRBV30 to TRBJ2-7, with 8 bases fitting TRBD1. Germline-derived CDR1 and CDR2 are GTSNPN and SVGIG (reference sequence). The J segment lost 6 bases and the V segment lost 1 base, leaving 5 bases of the junction unmatched. The CDR3 contains 13 residues. Written as DNA, the CDR3 is TGTGCCTGGAGTGGGCAGGGGGCGGGCGAGCAGTACTTC. Residues: CAWSGQGAGEQYF.

This clone has just one count. This chain connects TRBV7-9 to TRBJ1-5; D gene uncertain. Germline CDR1 reads SEHNR; CDR2 reads FQNEAQ (reference sequence). The CDR3 totals 14 residues. Trimming took off 5 bases at V and 5 bases at J, with 13 bases between the two ends. CDR3 bases: TGTGCCAGCAGCCCCGATGGTCCCCATCAGCCCCAGCATTTT. This translates into CASSPDGPHQPQHF.

J is TRBJ1-2 and V is TRBV29-1; D unresolved. The germline gives CDR1 SQVTM, CDR2 ANQGSEA. This CDR3 is built from 13 residues. Trimming removed 4 bases from V and 0 bases from J, with 9 bases in between. CDR3 amino acids: CSVVVSPNYGYTF. DNA of the CDR3: TGCAGCGTTGTCGTCAGCCCTAACTATGGCTACACCTTC.

The chain has TRBV27 and TRBJ1-5; unclear D gene. The CDR3 runs to 12 residues. Trimming took 6 bases from V and 6 from J, leaving 9 bases between them. Germline CDR1 MNHEY, CDR2 SMNVEV (reference sequence). The CDR3 DNA sequence: TGTGCCAGCAGGACCGGTGCTCAGCCCCAGCATTTT. Translated: CASRTGAQPQHF.